A selection of T cell receptor beta chains follows, all from one sample in a study of T cell changes during pregnancy in multiple sclerosis. Clones were sequenced by immunoSEQ multiplex PCR, and TCRdb holds only the in-frame ones, with some missing. The profile covers some 110,000 clones, with under 95% appearing a single time and 1.5% to 2% taken by the ten largest. This specimen was peripheral blood, taken after pregnancy. These receptor sequences come from a female donor with multiple sclerosis, enrolled in a pregnancy study. The CDR3 runs from the conserved cysteine through the conserved F or W. A D gene is named only where the DNA matches it firmly. Expanded clones get a size class; other rows say once, few or many, or leave the size out.

j_gene | d_gene | abundance | v_gene | CDR3aa | CDR3nt
TRBJ1-1 | NA | NA | TRBV5-6 | CASSYEGDTDTEAFF | TGTGCCAGCAGCTACGAAGGGGACACGGACACTGAAGCTTTCTTT
TRBJ2-5 | TRBD2 | NA | TRBV9 | CASSVGASGGSYQETQYF | TGTGCCAGCAGCGTAGGGGCTAGCGGGGGCTCGTACCAAGAGACCCAGTACTTC
TRBJ1-1 | NA | once | TRBV14 | CASSYSGGTEAFF | TGTGCCAGCAGTTACTCGGGTGGGACTGAAGCTTTCTTT
TRBJ1-5 | NA | NA | TRBV27 | CASKLRQGNQPQHF | TGTGCCAGCAAACTTCGCCAGGGGAATCAGCCCCAGCATTTT
TRBJ2-3 | NA | NA | TRBV25-1 | CASSEYLTQYF | TGTGCCAGCAGTGAATACCTGACGCAGTATTTT
TRBJ1-2 | TRBD1 | NA | TRBV25-1 | CASSPGTGGGGYTF | TGTGCCAGCTCCCCGGGGACAGGGGGCGGTGGCTACACCTTC
TRBJ2-1 | TRBD2 | NA | TRBV4-2 | CASSLESGSSYNEQFF | TGTGCCAGCAGCCTAGAAAGCGGGAGCTCCTACAATGAGCAGTTCTTC
TRBJ2-3 | TRBD2 | NA | TRBV5-1 | CASSLASIGGGSTDTQYF | TGCGCCAGCAGCTTGGCCAGTATCGGGGGGGGGAGCACAGATACGCAGTATTTT
TRBJ2-1 | TRBD2 | NA | TRBV28 | CASSSPGLQGNEQFF | TGTGCCAGCAGTTCGCCGGGACTACAAGGCAATGAGCAGTTCTTC
TRBJ1-2 | NA | NA | TRBV19 | CASSLPAGGPNYGYTF | TGTGCCAGTAGTCTCCCGGCCGGAGGCCCTAACTATGGCTACACCTTC
TRBJ1-5 | TRBD1 | NA | TRBV7-2 | CASSGRTGLNQPQHF | TGTGCCAGCAGCGGCCGGACAGGGTTAAATCAGCCCCAGCATTTT
TRBJ1-1 | NA | NA | TRBV5-1 | CASSLEVPMNTEAFF | TGCGCCAGCAGCTTGGAAGTACCTATGAACACTGAAGCTTTCTTT
TRBJ2-1 | NA | once | TRBV7-9 | CASTIGDNEQFF | TGTGCCAGCACCATAGGGGACAATGAGCAGTTCTTC
TRBJ2-2 | NA | NA | TRBV2 | CASSDGRRTGELFF | TGTGCCAGCAGTGACGGAAGGAGGACCGGGGAGCTGTTTTTT
TRBJ2-5 | NA | NA | TRBV30 | CAWRAQYQETQYF | TGTGCCTGGAGAGCACAGTACCAAGAGACCCAGTACTTC
TRBJ2-7 | NA | NA | TRBV5-1 | CASSPTTGYEQYF | TGCGCCAGCAGTCCGACGACTGGCTACGAGCAGTACTTC
TRBJ1-2 | NA | NA | TRBV27 | CASSLLGREGNYGYTF | TGTGCCAGCAGTTTATTGGGCAGGGAAGGTAACTATGGCTACACCTTC
TRBJ2-5 | NA | NA | TRBV5-1 | CASSPGLQETQYF | TGCGCCAGCAGCCCTGGACTCCAAGAGACCCAGTACTTC
TRBJ1-5 | TRBD1 | NA | TRBV7-8 | CASSYGRQGPYQPQHF | TGTGCCAGCAGTTATGGGAGACAGGGGCCCTATCAGCCCCAGCATTTT
TRBJ2-3 | NA | NA | TRBV21-1 | CASSQRGHPDTQYF | TGTGCCAGCAGCCAAAGGGGGCACCCAGATACGCAGTATTTT
TRBJ2-5 | NA | NA | TRBV2 | CASSEARDGTQYF | TGTGCCAGCAGCGAGGCCCGAGATGGGACCCAGTACTTC
TRBJ1-5 | NA | NA | TRBV4-1 | CASSQHWSNQPQHF | TGCGCCAGCAGCCAACACTGGAGCAATCAGCCCCAGCATTTT
TRBJ2-7 | NA | NA | TRBV6-5 | CASRGAGTYEQYF | TGTGCCAGCAGGGGGGCAGGGACCTACGAGCAGTACTTC
TRBJ2-1 | TRBD2 | NA | TRBV4-1 | CASSQLDLVAGGGNEQFF | TGCGCCAGCAGCCAATTAGACCTGGTAGCGGGGGGAGGGAATGAGCAGTTCTTC
TRBJ1-2 | NA | NA | TRBV15 | CATSRFPIGGGTYYGYTF | TGTGCCACCAGCAGATTCCCGATTGGGGGGGGCACCTACTATGGCTACACCTTC
TRBJ2-7 | NA | NA | TRBV6-5 | CASSDVQGREQYF | TGTGCCAGCAGTGACGTACAGGGCCGCGAGCAGTACTTC
TRBJ2-1 | NA | NA | TRBV30 | CACRSYNEQFF | TGTGCCTGCAGATCCTACAATGAGCAGTTCTTC
TRBJ2-3 | TRBD1 | NA | TRBV7-9 | CASSTQGGTGSTDTQYF | TGTGCCAGCAGCACTCAAGGAGGGACAGGGAGCACAGATACGCAGTATTTT
TRBJ1-1 | NA | NA | TRBV5-1 | CASSFTGSTEAFF | TGCGCCAGCAGCTTCACAGGGAGCACTGAAGCTTTCTTT
TRBJ1-1 | NA | NA | TRBV23-1 | CASFPPAGVTEAFF | TGCGCCAGCTTCCCCCCGGCAGGGGTGACTGAAGCTTTCTTT
TRBJ1-1 | NA | NA | TRBV28 | CASSSSRGEDEAFF | TGTGCCAGCAGTTCCTCCCGGGGGGAGGATGAAGCTTTCTTT